Listed below are T cell receptor beta chains from one sample, sequenced in a study of T cell changes during pregnancy in multiple sclerosis. Profiled with immunoSEQ multiplex PCR; TCRdb holds only in-frame clones, not every one. Of roughly 44,000 clones listed, 85% to 90% are singletons. The input for sequencing was CD8+ T cells from peripheral blood mononuclear cells, taken after pregnancy. Every receptor here comes from a female donor in good health, enrolled as a control in a pregnancy study. Each CDR3 is given with its conserved first and last residue. A D gene is named only where the DNA matches it firmly. Expanded clones are given a class, and other clones once, few, many or no size at all.

d_call	j_call	v_call	clone_size	cdr3_aa	cdr3_nt
-	TRBJ1-6	TRBV4-3	few	CASSQDAGMGNSPLHF	TGCGCCAGCAGCCAAGATGCAGGGATGGGTAATTCACCCCTCCACTTT
-	TRBJ2-2	TRBV27	-	CASTPRPGVITGELFF	TGTGCCAGCACCCCAAGGCCGGGGGTGATCACCGGGGAGCTGTTTTTT
-	TRBJ1-3	TRBV7-9	-	CASSPTVDINGNTIYF	TGTGCCAGCAGCCCAACGGTGGACATTAATGGAAACACCATATATTTT
-	TRBJ1-6	TRBV4-3	-	CASSQDRAGSNSPLHF	TGCGCCAGCAGCCAAGATCGTGCAGGTTCGAATTCACCCCTCCACTTT
TRBD1	TRBJ2-2	TRBV28	-	CASSPPGQGNTGELFF	TGTGCCAGCAGTCCACCAGGACAGGGGAACACCGGGGAGCTGTTTTTT
-	TRBJ1-5	TRBV16	-	CASSQEGNQPQHF	TGTGCCAGCAGCCAGGAGGGGAATCAGCCCCAGCATTTT
-	TRBJ2-3	TRBV9	-	CASSHTTDYTDTQYF	TGTGCCAGCAGCCATACAACGGACTACACAGATACGCAGTATTTT
-	TRBJ1-1	TRBV4-3	-	CASSQDMGPTEAFF	TGCGCCAGCAGCCAAGACATGGGGCCCACTGAAGCTTTCTTT
-	TRBJ1-1	TRBV2	-	CASRERVDLITEAFF	TGTGCCAGCAGGGAGAGGGTGGACTTAATCACTGAAGCTTTCTTT
-	TRBJ1-5	TRBV5-6	-	CASSHQGQPQHF	TGTGCCAGCAGCCACCAGGGTCAGCCCCAGCATTTT
-	TRBJ2-7	TRBV7-9	-	CASSLTASYEQYF	TGTGCCAGCAGCTTAACAGCCTCCTACGAGCAGTACTTC
-	TRBJ1-2	TRBV29-1	-	CSAEMGGAVGYTF	TGCAGCGCCGAAATGGGGGGGGCAGTTGGCTACACCTTC
-	TRBJ1-2	TRBV7-9	-	CASSRGYGYTF	TGTGCCAGCAGCCGCGGCTATGGCTACACCTTC
-	TRBJ1-1	TRBV9	-	CASSVASGGNAFF	TGTGCCAGCAGCGTAGCTTCCGGAGGGAATGCTTTCTTT
-	TRBJ2-7	TRBV29-1	-	CSVGDLSSYEQYF	TGCAGCGTTGGGGACTTGAGCTCCTACGAGCAGTACTTC
TRBD1	TRBJ1-5	TRBV7-9	-	CASADRGSNQPQHF	TGTGCCAGCGCGGACAGGGGGAGCAATCAGCCCCAGCATTTT
TRBD1	TRBJ2-1	TRBV29-1	-	CSVADRGGFEQFF	TGCAGCGTTGCGGACAGGGGCGGTTTTGAGCAGTTCTTC
TRBD2	TRBJ2-4	TRBV7-9	-	CASAPGTSGGKENIQYF	TGTGCCAGCGCCCCGGGGACTAGCGGGGGGAAGGAAAACATTCAGTACTTC
-	TRBJ2-1	TRBV27	-	CASSGNGHDEQFF	TGTGCCAGCAGTGGTAATGGGCATGATGAGCAGTTCTTC
-	TRBJ2-1	TRBV7-7	-	CASSLSLGARDEQFF	TGTGCTAGCAGCTTATCCTTGGGGGCGCGGGATGAGCAGTTCTTC
TRBD2	TRBJ2-3	TRBV4-1	-	CASSRSGGSTDTQYF	TGCGCCAGCAGCCGAAGCGGGGGTAGCACAGATACGCAGTATTTT
TRBD1	TRBJ2-7	TRBV7-2	-	CASSDRDRVYEQYF	TGTGCCAGCAGCGACCGGGACAGGGTTTACGAGCAGTACTTC
TRBD1	TRBJ2-1	TRBV9	-	CASSVEVGGNDEQFF	TGTGCCAGCAGCGTAGAAGTAGGGGGCAACGATGAGCAGTTCTTC
-	TRBJ2-2	TRBV4-1	-	CASSQTGQSNTGELFF	TGCGCCAGCAGCCAGACGGGACAATCGAACACCGGGGAGCTGTTTTTT
TRBD1	TRBJ1-1	TRBV7-3	-	CASSPGTGGTEAFF	TGTGCCAGCAGCCCCGGGACAGGAGGCACTGAAGCTTTCTTT
-	TRBJ2-2	TRBV6-4	-	CASGSGNTGELFF	TGTGCCAGCGGGTCAGGGAACACCGGGGAGCTGTTTTTT
-	TRBJ2-1	TRBV19	-	CASGFRGSSYNEQFF	TGTGCCAGTGGGTTCAGAGGGAGCTCCTACAATGAGCAGTTCTTC
TRBD1	TRBJ1-2	TRBV14	-	CASSQDLGTENGYTF	TGTGCCAGCAGCCAAGATCTCGGGACAGAGAATGGCTACACCTTC
-	TRBJ2-7	TRBV10-3	-	CAISNIGASYEQYF	TGTGCCATCAGTAACATAGGGGCATCCTACGAGCAGTACTTC
TRBD1	TRBJ2-5	TRBV7-9	-	CASSSRGRLQETQYF	TGTGCCAGCAGCTCCAGGGGGCGACTCCAAGAGACCCAGTACTTC
-	TRBJ1-2	TRBV9	few	CASSVNRDGYTF	TGTGCCAGCAGCGTTAACAGGGACGGCTACACCTTC
TRBD1	TRBJ1-1	TRBV7-3	-	CASSLQGENTEAFF	TGTGCCAGCAGCTTACAGGGGGAGAACACTGAAGCTTTCTTT
-	TRBJ2-7	TRBV4-2	-	CASSQGGVDGEQYF	TGTGCCAGCAGCCAAGGGGGGGTTGACGGCGAGCAGTACTTC
TRBD1	TRBJ2-7	TRBV4-3	once	CASSSGTGSYEQYF	TGCGCCAGCAGCTCCGGGACAGGGTCCTACGAGCAGTACTTC
-	TRBJ1-1	TRBV4-2	-	CASSQGGGLDTEAFF	TGTGCCAGCAGCCAAGGGGGGGGGCTCGACACTGAAGCTTTCTTT
-	TRBJ1-2	TRBV9	-	CASSVEGSWYYGYTF	TGTGCCAGCAGCGTAGAGGGGTCGTGGTACTATGGCTACACCTTC
TRBD2	TRBJ2-1	TRBV4-2	-	CASSQEGVGGGFTEQFF	TGTGCCAGCAGCCAAGAAGGGGTCGGCGGGGGTTTCACTGAGCAGTTCTTC
TRBD2	TRBJ2-7	TRBV4-2	-	CASSQDEGGGAAEQYF	TGTGCCAGCAGCCAAGATGAGGGCGGGGGGGCCGCCGAGCAGTACTTC